The TCR beta chain under discussion was sequenced for a study of long-term antiretroviral therapy in people with HIV (dated by TCRdb to the early 2020s). As for the study more broadly: The earliest samples were collected about a decade before the 2015 WHO recommendation for immediate ART, when ART was typically delayed until CD4 counts fell. Whether ART initiation and durable HIV suppression were associated with changes in peripheral blood TRB repertoire composition and diversity was tested in a retrospective serial study. No cross-contamination during QIAcube processing turned up in test extractions that ran a monoclonal T-cell line alongside about 35 polyclonal samples. About 40% of the roughly 30 participants with HIV were female. The cohort contributed about 200 cryopreserved PBMC samples from 25 to 35 adults with confirmed HIV infection, collected serially over a mean of approximately 6 years (range 1-12). What the authors observed across the whole study: Samples dated from the mid-2000s to the late 2010s, and the ART regimens used may be less effective than current ones. The repertoire was dominated across all time points by expanded TRB clones identified before ART initiation, although this dominance was seen to fluctuate and to decrease in many PLHIV after ART. Because pre-ART samples had limited cell numbers, unsorted PBMC were profiled rather than sorted CD4+ and CD8+ T cells. Narrower CDR3 length ranges were observed in HIV repertoires than in controls, and an antigen-experienced repertoire with only a slight naive shift after ART was suggested by the network structure. Inferences about post-ART repertoire changes were limited because no data were available on ART adherence, viral resistance or therapy changes. Owing to limited PBMC availability, only the TCR beta chain was sequenced, without alpha chain pairing. ART initiation was associated with a significant increase in TRB diversity, but diversity stayed significantly below transplant donor controls even after long-term ART.

Participants were included only if at least one PBMC sample before ART initiation and at least two post-ART samples were available. Every participant with HIV received treatment in the United States of America. Before DNA extraction, cryopreserved samples containing about 0.9-11 million PBMC were thawed and washed. At the time of the earliest PBMC sample, participants with HIV were aged between roughly 20 and 55 years. Each participant contributed PBMC samples from 1-4 timepoints before ART initiation and 2-8 timepoints after ART initiation, with a median of 7 samples. Serial HIV viral load, CD4+ T-cell count, ART history and demographic data were obtained for every participant. A Qiagen kit on a QIAcube was used to extract genomic DNA from unsorted PBMC, with samples processed in batches of 12. In the germline V gene, CDR1 corresponds to SGHRS and CDR2 to YFSETQ. The germline ends are 20 bases apart after V is trimmed by 0 bases and J by 11 bases. The CDR3 holds 16 amino acids from the cysteine to the phenylalanine. The DNA shown is the 48-base CDR3, in frame from base 1.

This clone was detected only once. Its antigen target is currently unknown. No per-base quality is available; no much larger clone lies one base away. Sequencing of the TRB variable region was done with the immunoSEQ hsTCRB v3.0 assay at survey level resolution. The target sequencing depth for TRB was about 40,000-50,000 T-cell genomes per sample. TRB libraries were pooled and sequenced on an Illumina MiSeq using a v3 150-cycle kit. In the original analysis: Repertoire analysis was run in R within a reproducible Nextflow workflow that covered QC, data transformation and analysis. Custom analyses were implemented in LymphoSeq2, an R package for AIRR-Seq data exploration. A few samples that yielded fewer than 5000 total TRB sequences were excluded, so that fewer than 250 HIV repertoires were analyzed. Among the 190 or so HIV repertoires that were kept, 59 were collected before ART initiation and about 130 were collected after ART initiation. Repertoires were downsampled to 5000 TRB nucleotide sequences, with summary statistics averaged over 100 downsampling iterations. Only TRB sequences with CDR3 regions of at least seven amino acids were retained for analysis. Diversity was measured with a Shannon entropy-derived clonality score and the Gini coefficient. Repertoire networks linked the top 5000 CDR3 amino acid sequences whenever two sequences differed by an edit distance of one. Antigen specificity groups and MHC restriction were predicted for TRB CDR3 amino acid sequences with GLIPH2. Known CMV, EBV, HIV or tissue antigen associations were flagged by matching CDR3 amino acid sequences against VDJdb and McPAS-TCR. Pre-ART, post-ART and control groups were compared with Wilcoxon signed-rank tests and Holm-Bonferroni correction. TCRdb retrieved this table from immuneACCESS and kept in-frame rearrangements only. Not all clones are present; in checked studies, unresolved V genes account for under half, and no reason is known for the remainder. Clonal size and the V and J genes are those of that table, whereas D and trimming came from the DNA. This sample comprises just over 35,000 clones, around 94% of them detected only once. The top ten clones comprise just over 3.5% of the sample.

The chain couples TRBV5-1 to TRBJ2-2; TRBD2 is a weak D gene call, 6 bases matching. This sequence was found in a woman aged 45-59 years with HIV. Here the sequenced sample was unsorted PBMCs, taken 4.1 years after starting antiretroviral therapy. The CDR3 sequence is CASSLEAGGRDPELFF. Read as DNA, the sequence is TGCGCCAGCAGCTTGGAAGCGGGCGGCCGGGACCCTGAGCTGTTTTTT.